The clone carrying this TCR beta chain was picked up one time. Its target is not known. Other DNA sequences in the sample encode the same CDR3. V lost 1 base to trimming and J lost 3 bases, with 11 bases between them. From germline, CDR1 is SEHNR and CDR2 FQNEAQ (reference sequence). The CDR3 loop spans 15 amino acids. This sample is drawn from a study of shared clonotypes between healthy human individuals. Only in-frame clones appear in the TCRdb table, and some are missing; sequencing was by immunoSEQ multiplex PCR. The data contain roughly 1,100,000 clones, roughly 75% of them singletons. Findings and caveats of the study: Richness estimates generally favored naive over memory subsets. With four donors compared, 4% to 5% of naive CD4 clonotypes were shared.

Sequences were obtained from memory CD4+ T cells sorted from blood. Subset reported: CD45RA-negative fraction. The chain employs TRBV7-9 and TRBJ2-3; the D gene is possibly TRBD1 (7 bases). The source of this sequence is a man between 18 and 29 years old in good health. Here the CDR3 reads CASSLGAGGTDTQYF. CDR3 DNA sequence: TGTGCCAGCAGCTTAGGGGCAGGGGGGACAGATACGCAGTATTTT.